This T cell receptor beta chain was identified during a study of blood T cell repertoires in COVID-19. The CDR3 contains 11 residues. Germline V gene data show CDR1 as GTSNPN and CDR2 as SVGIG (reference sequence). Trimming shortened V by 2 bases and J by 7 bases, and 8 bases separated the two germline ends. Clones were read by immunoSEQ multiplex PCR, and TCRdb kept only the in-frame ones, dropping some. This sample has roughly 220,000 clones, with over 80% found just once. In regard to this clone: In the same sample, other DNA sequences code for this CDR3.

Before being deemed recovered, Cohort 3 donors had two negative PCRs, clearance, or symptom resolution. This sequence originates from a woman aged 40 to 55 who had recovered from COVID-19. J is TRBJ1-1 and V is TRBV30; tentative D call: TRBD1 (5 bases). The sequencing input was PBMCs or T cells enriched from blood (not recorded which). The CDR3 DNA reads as TGTGCCTGGAGTCGGGGGAATGAAGCTTTCTTT. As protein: CAWSRGNEAFF.